The clone carrying this TCR beta chain was observed a handful of times. Antigen specificity is unknown. Other DNA sequences within the sample encode an identical CDR3. The germline gives CDR1 SGHTA, CDR2 FQGNSA. V lost 5 bases, J lost 1 base, and 12 bases lay in between. CDR3 length equals 14 residues. The data belong to a study of cytomegalovirus exposure and HLA in healthy donors. Study details: HLA-typed donors were the source of about 81 million unique TCRs held in an early data release. Study outcomes and limitations: From TCR beta sequences, most subjects' HLA-A and HLA-B alleles were reportedly predicted accurately. When the data were analyzed later, several of the most significant clusters appeared to be linked to common viral pathogens. The investigators catalogued 164 TCR beta chains as cytomegalovirus-associated.

Use of 60 Vbeta and 13 Jbeta primers characterized the PCR. Some clones are missing from TCRdb's copy, which holds only in-frame ones; the method was immunoSEQ multiplex PCR. This table holds 130,000 or so clones, about 76% found once. The sample comprised PBMCs. The receptor was isolated from a man aged 35-49 years in good health and CMV-seropositive. The chain links TRBV7-2 to TRBJ2-7; possible D gene TRBD1, 6 bases. The CDR3 region is CASSLGRGSYEQYF. The DNA of the CDR3 is TGTGCCAGCAGCCTGGGCAGGGGTTCCTACGAGCAGTACTTC.